This is a list of T cell receptor beta chains from one sample in a study of PD-1 blockade in classical Hodgkin lymphoma. Here immunoSEQ multiplex PCR was the method, and the copy in TCRdb shows in-frame clones only, minus some. The table shows tens of thousands of clones, with over 65% occurring only once. Sequenced material: peripheral blood mononuclear cells (PBMCs), taken before the fourth cycle of nivolumab. These receptors all come from a human donor with classical Hodgkin lymphoma. The conserved cysteine and the conserved F or W are not part of the CDR3 here. Fields, in order: V gene, CDR3 protein.

V gene: TRBV12-5; CDR3 protein: ASGLGGVSTEAF
V gene: TRBV14; CDR3 protein: ASSQDFGRGVYEQY
V gene: TRBV7-9; CDR3 protein: ASSFIQGGTGELF
V gene: TRBV4-1; CDR3 protein: ASSQESLYQGAYEQY
V gene: TRBV6-1; CDR3 protein: ASSEPPSGGPSSYEQY
V gene: TRBV4-1; CDR3 protein: ASSQQIGQFRPATDTQY
V gene: TRBV19; CDR3 protein: ASSIDPEREGYT
V gene: TRBV9; CDR3 protein: ASSVGGGEGGYT
V gene: TRBV19; CDR3 protein: ASAWGGVSYLNTGELF
V gene: TRBV5-5; CDR3 protein: ASSLEGDYGYT
V gene: TRBV5-1; CDR3 protein: ASRFAGLAGSNEQF
V gene: TRBV20-1; CDR3 protein: SASKGETQY
V gene: TRBV19; CDR3 protein: ASNQLGGGNQPQH
V gene: TRBV18; CDR3 protein: ASSPPDSYEQY
V gene: TRBV4-2; CDR3 protein: ASSQELASPYEQY
V gene: TRBV5-1; CDR3 protein: ASSLRTGVGEQF
V gene: TRBV2; CDR3 protein: ASSVIGGPYEQY
V gene: TRBV19; CDR3 protein: ASSIGTATEAF
V gene: TRBV19; CDR3 protein: ASSATSAGYNEQF
V gene: TRBV11-2; CDR3 protein: ASSLARTGSFRTETQY
V gene: TRBV14; CDR3 protein: ASSQGGTPWGQF
V gene: TRBV18; CDR3 protein: ASSPENTEAF
V gene: TRBV5-1; CDR3 protein: ASSLGRDSGRSTDTQY
V gene: TRBV6-1; CDR3 protein: ASSGTADQPLH
V gene: TRBV9; CDR3 protein: ASSPGASWETQY
V gene: TRBV9; CDR3 protein: ASSVVGSGIYNEQF
V gene: TRBV6-5; CDR3 protein: ASSYSPAGVYEQY
V gene: TRBV9; CDR3 protein: ASSPVGGQSEQF
V gene: TRBV7-7; CDR3 protein: ASSLALTNMSPGELF
V gene: TRBV25-1; CDR3 protein: ASSGSASRGYT
V gene: TRBV5-6; CDR3 protein: ASSLVGGATDTQY
V gene: TRBV2; CDR3 protein: ASNGNYGYT
V gene: TRBV11-2; CDR3 protein: ASSLDQPETQY
V gene: TRBV30; CDR3 protein: AWSVHRGRGTLNSPLH
V gene: TRBV15; CDR3 protein: ATSRDVEVSYEQY
V gene: TRBV7-4; CDR3 protein: ASSSPGKAGNEQF
V gene: TRBV9; CDR3 protein: ASSVEEVYTEAF
V gene: TRBV30; CDR3 protein: AGMDKNTGELF
V gene: TRBV5-1; CDR3 protein: ASSDQQGASEQY
V gene: TRBV7-2; CDR3 protein: ASSLGGQGTYEQY
V gene: TRBV6-5; CDR3 protein: ASSYRVNSPLH
V gene: TRBV10-3; CDR3 protein: AISPKGGTGGNTIY
V gene: TRBV10-3; CDR3 protein: AISEGASGRGWAYNEQF
V gene: TRBV7-8; CDR3 protein: ASSSPWTSQTQY
V gene: TRBV5-5; CDR3 protein: ASSRRGGADSPLH
V gene: TRBV7-2; CDR3 protein: ASSSGLAGYEQY
V gene: TRBV9; CDR3 protein: ASSVAGSDQGHEQY
V gene: TRBV5-6; CDR3 protein: ASSKGLGLGPNTEAF
V gene: TRBV7-8; CDR3 protein: ASSPGAGRGEEQY
V gene: TRBV7-8; CDR3 protein: ASSAGLRLNGYT
V gene: TRBV4-1; CDR3 protein: ASSPANNYGYT
V gene: TRBV23-1; CDR3 protein: ASSRSTDTQY
V gene: TRBV4-2; CDR3 protein: ASSQDPARSYNEQF
V gene: TRBV11-2; CDR3 protein: ASSFGSHWDRSTDTQY
V gene: TRBV30; CDR3 protein: AWSVQRGPRETQY
V gene: TRBV11-3; CDR3 protein: ASSLVETDTEAF
V gene: TRBV7-9; CDR3 protein: ASSLPSGYYEQY
V gene: TRBV5-1; CDR3 protein: ASSLQGVMRDEKLF
V gene: TRBV18; CDR3 protein: ASSPPGPTNEKLF
V gene: TRBV2; CDR3 protein: ASSKRGGYNEQF